A single T cell receptor beta chain is shown here with its context. This sample is part of a study of blood T cell repertoires in COVID-19. Study summary: From the United States, Italy and Spain came samples of acute and convalescent COVID-19. T cells, B-cell-depleted T cells, or PBMCs provided the cDNA or gDNA that served as material.

Original methodology: Reference gene primer amplification yielded estimated nucleated cell counts. Assay: immunoSEQ multiplex PCR; the TCRdb copy retains only in-frame clones and omits some. The D gene and trimming were derived from the DNA, and the V and J assignments and clone size from that table. The sample lists about 98,000 clones, about 89% occurring once. The V and J ends lost 2 bases and 3 bases, in that order; junction bases with no gene match: 3. The CDR3 has 14 residues. The germline CDR1 and CDR2 sequences are MNHEY and SVGAGI. The sequenced sample consisted of peripheral blood. The chain couples TRBV6-5 to TRBJ2-7, with 8 bases aligning to TRBD1. The sequence derives from a man aged 50 or older with acute or convalescent COVID-19. Here the CDR3 reads CASSYNRGVYEQYF. In DNA, the CDR3 is TGTGCCAGCAGTTACAACAGGGGGGTCTACGAGCAGTACTTC.